These T cell receptor beta chains were read from a single sample in a study of blood T cell repertoires in COVID-19. The data were produced by immunoSEQ multiplex PCR, yet TCRdb's version contains in-frame clones alone and is incomplete. The data hold some 30,000 clones, with around 83% observed a single time. Sequenced: peripheral blood. These receptors all come from a human donor in a cohort sampled during active COVID-19. The CDR3 runs from the conserved cysteine through the conserved F or W. A D gene is named only where the DNA matches it firmly. The size field is filled for only some rows; it gives once, few, many or a size class.

size: -; J: TRBJ2-3; D: TRBD2; V: TRBV9; length: 15; CDR3: CASSGSGGQGDTQYF; DNA: TGTGCCAGCAGCGGTAGCGGGGGGCAGGGAGATACGCAGTATTTT
size: once; J: TRBJ1-6; D: TRBD1; V: TRBV4-1; length: 17; CDR3: CASSQDRGRITNSPLHF; DNA: TGCGCCAGCAGCCAGGACAGGGGAAGGATCACTAATTCACCCCTCCACTTT
size: -; J: TRBJ2-7; D: -; V: TRBV5-1; length: 13; CDR3: CASREGGRYEQYF; DNA: TGCGCCAGCAGGGAGGGTGGGCGCTACGAGCAGTACTTC
size: -; J: TRBJ1-3; D: -; V: TRBV20-1; length: 14; CDR3: CSASSDSPGNTIYF; DNA: TGCAGTGCTAGTTCTGACAGTCCTGGAAACACCATATATTTT
size: -; J: TRBJ2-1; D: TRBD2; V: TRBV7-6; length: 16; CDR3: CASSLVALAEDNEQFF; DNA: TGTGCCAGCAGCTTAGTAGCTCTAGCGGAGGACAATGAGCAGTTCTTC
size: -; J: TRBJ2-1; D: -; V: TRBV5-4; length: 15; CDR3: CASSLRGASYNEQFF; DNA: TGTGCCAGCAGCTTGCGTGGAGCCTCCTACAATGAGCAGTTCTTC
size: -; J: TRBJ2-1; D: -; V: TRBV5-1; length: 15; CDR3: CASSLGRDSYNEQFF; DNA: TGCGCCAGCAGCTTGGGTCGGGACTCCTACAATGAGCAGTTCTTC
size: -; J: TRBJ1-6; D: -; V: TRBV9; length: 17; CDR3: CASSPLGLWEGNSPLHF; DNA: TGTGCCAGCAGCCCTTTAGGGTTGTGGGAGGGTAATTCACCCCTCCACTTT
size: -; J: TRBJ2-5; D: TRBD2; V: TRBV19; length: 16; CDR3: CASSPAGLAGALAQYF; DNA: TGTGCCAGTAGTCCGGCGGGACTAGCGGGGGCCCTTGCCCAGTACTTC
size: -; J: TRBJ2-7; D: TRBD2; V: TRBV6-1; length: 15; CDR3: CASSEAGGSSYEQYF; DNA: TGTGCCAGCAGTGAAGCGGGGGGGAGCTCCTACGAGCAGTACTTC
size: once; J: TRBJ1-2; D: TRBD1; V: TRBV27; length: 18; CDR3: CASASGGLQGGSRYGYTF; DNA: TGTGCCAGCGCATCTGGCGGGCTTCAAGGGGGCTCCCGCTATGGCTACACCTTC
size: -; J: TRBJ2-2; D: TRBD1; V: TRBV10-1; length: 14; CDR3: CAAPGTGVGGELFF; DNA: TGCGCCGCACCCGGGACAGGGGTCGGCGGGGAGCTGTTTTTT
size: -; J: TRBJ1-5; D: -; V: TRBV6-5; length: 15; CDR3: CASSYSYRLDQPQHF; DNA: TGTGCCAGCAGTTACTCCTATCGACTTGATCAGCCCCAGCATTTT
size: -; J: TRBJ1-1; D: -; V: TRBV2; length: 15; CDR3: CASSYLGQTNTEAFF; DNA: TGTGCCAGCAGTTACCTTGGGCAGACGAACACTGAAGCTTTCTTT
size: -; J: TRBJ2-3; D: TRBD2; V: TRBV11-3; length: 16; CDR3: CASSSSKRGGQDTQYF; DNA: TGTGCCAGCAGCTCATCCAAACGGGGGGGCCAAGATACGCAGTATTTT
size: -; J: TRBJ2-6; D: TRBD1; V: TRBV9; length: 19; CDR3: CASSATRQYRGSGANVLTF; DNA: TGTGCCAGCAGCGCTACCCGACAATACAGGGGGAGTGGGGCCAACGTCCTGACTTTC
size: once; J: TRBJ2-5; D: TRBD2; V: TRBV6-2/TRBV6-3; length: 15; CDR3: CASSTSGGLGETQYF; DNA: TGTGCCAGCAGTACCAGCGGGGGGCTCGGGGAGACCCAGTACTTC
size: -; J: TRBJ2-1; D: TRBD2; V: TRBV6-6; length: 16; CDR3: CASSGLAGVRRNEQFF; DNA: TGTGCCAGCTCAGGACTAGCGGGGGTACGAAGGAATGAGCAGTTCTTC
size: -; J: TRBJ1-1; D: TRBD1; V: TRBV18; length: 15; CDR3: CASSPPGTGISEAFF; DNA: TGTGCCAGCTCACCACCCGGGACAGGGATCAGTGAAGCTTTCTTT
size: -; J: TRBJ1-2; D: -; V: TRBV2; length: 14; CDR3: CASSPDKVDYGYTF; DNA: TGTGCCAGCAGTCCAGACAAGGTCGACTATGGCTACACCTTC
size: -; J: TRBJ2-1; D: -; V: TRBV7-8; length: 15; CDR3: CASSLRQNPYNEQFF; DNA: TGTGCCAGCAGCCTAAGACAGAACCCGTACAATGAGCAGTTCTTC
size: -; J: TRBJ2-7; D: TRBD1; V: TRBV5-1; length: 14; CDR3: CASSSGQRPYEQYF; DNA: TGCGCCAGCAGCTCGGGACAGAGACCCTACGAGCAGTACTTC
size: few; J: TRBJ1-2; D: -; V: TRBV4-2; length: 15; CDR3: CASSLQPDTNYGYTF; DNA: TGTGCCAGCAGCCTACAACCCGACACTAACTATGGCTACACCTTC
size: -; J: TRBJ1-1; D: -; V: TRBV18; length: 12; CDR3: CASSSQNTEAFF; DNA: TGTGCCAGCTCAAGCCAGAACACTGAAGCTTTCTTT
size: -; J: TRBJ1-1; D: -; V: TRBV7-2; length: 13; CDR3: CASSDAPQGGAFF; DNA: TGTGCCAGCAGCGACGCCCCACAGGGCGGTGCTTTCTTT
size: -; J: TRBJ1-1; D: -; V: TRBV28; length: 13; CDR3: CASSWRGDTEAFF; DNA: TGTGCCAGCAGTTGGCGGGGGGACACTGAAGCTTTCTTT
size: -; J: TRBJ2-1; D: TRBD1; V: TRBV19; length: 15; CDR3: CASSRQGATYNEQFF; DNA: TGTGCCAGTAGTCGACAGGGGGCGACTTACAATGAGCAGTTCTTC